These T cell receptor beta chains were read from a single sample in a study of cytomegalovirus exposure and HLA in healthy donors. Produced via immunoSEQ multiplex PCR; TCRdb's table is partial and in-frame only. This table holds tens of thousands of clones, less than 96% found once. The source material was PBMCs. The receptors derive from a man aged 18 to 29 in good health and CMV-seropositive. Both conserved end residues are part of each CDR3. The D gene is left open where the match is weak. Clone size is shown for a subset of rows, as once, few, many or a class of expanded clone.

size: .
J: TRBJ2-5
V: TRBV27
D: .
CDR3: CASSFGGQETQYF
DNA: TGTGCCAGCAGTTTCGGCGGGCAAGAGACCCAGTACTTC

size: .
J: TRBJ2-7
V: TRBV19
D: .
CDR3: CASSIGFGSYEQYF
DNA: TGTGCCAGTAGTATAGGCTTCGGGTCCTACGAGCAGTACTTC

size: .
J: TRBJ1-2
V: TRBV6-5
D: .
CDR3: CASRPTGVSWGYTF
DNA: TGTGCCAGCAGACCAACAGGAGTGTCGTGGGGCTACACCTTC

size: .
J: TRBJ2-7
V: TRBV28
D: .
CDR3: CASSYLYEQYF
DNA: TGTGCCAGCAGTTATCTATACGAGCAGTACTTC

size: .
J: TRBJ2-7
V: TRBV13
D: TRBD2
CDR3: CASSTSSGRNYEQYF
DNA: TGTGCCAGCAGCACCTCTAGCGGGAGGAACTACGAGCAGTACTTC

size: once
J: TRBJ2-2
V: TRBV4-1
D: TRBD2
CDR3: CASSHGLAGLGGELFF
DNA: TGCGCCAGCAGCCACGGACTAGCAGGGTTGGGCGGGGAGCTGTTTTTT

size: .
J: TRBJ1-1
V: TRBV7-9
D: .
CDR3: CASSLELGALTEAFF
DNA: TGTGCCAGCAGCTTAGAGTTGGGGGCGCTTACTGAAGCTTTCTTT

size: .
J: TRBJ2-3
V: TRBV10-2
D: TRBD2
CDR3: CASVSGSTDTQYF
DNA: TGCGCCAGCGTTAGCGGGTCCACAGATACGCAGTATTTT

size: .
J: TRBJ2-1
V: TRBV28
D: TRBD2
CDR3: CASIGVGTSSYNEQFF
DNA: TGTGCCAGCATCGGAGTAGGGACTAGCTCCTACAATGAGCAGTTCTTC

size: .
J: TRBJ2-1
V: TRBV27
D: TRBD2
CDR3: CASSFGGSLMYEQFF
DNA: TGTGCCAGCAGTTTTGGCGGGAGTTTAATGTATGAGCAGTTCTTC

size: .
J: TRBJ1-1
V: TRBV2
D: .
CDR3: CASSGSTEAFF
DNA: TGTGCCAGCAGTGGGAGCACTGAAGCTTTCTTT

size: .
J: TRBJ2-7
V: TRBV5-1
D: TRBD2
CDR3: CASSSIPGTSYEQYF
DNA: TGCGCCAGCAGCTCGATCCCCGGGACTAGCTACGAGCAGTACTTC

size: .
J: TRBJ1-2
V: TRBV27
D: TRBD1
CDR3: CASKEDRRSYGYTF
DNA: TGTGCCAGCAAGGAGGACAGGAGGAGCTATGGCTACACCTTC

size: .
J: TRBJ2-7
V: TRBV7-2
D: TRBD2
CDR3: CASSSYGAGVEQYF
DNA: TGTGCCAGCAGCTCCTACGGGGCGGGAGTCGAGCAGTACTTC

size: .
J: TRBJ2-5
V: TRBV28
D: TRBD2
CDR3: CASSLVREDETQYF
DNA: TGTGCCAGCAGTTTGGTGCGGGAGGACGAGACCCAGTACTTC